This entry is about one TCR beta chain. This clone came up a few times. The target of this receptor is not known. Base qualities are not recorded, but no much larger clone differs from it by a single base. This sample is drawn from a study of human CD4 T cells and Enterobacteriaceae (dated by TCRdb to between 2020 and 2021). Findings and caveats that apply to the study as a whole: Ex vivo, broadly cross-reactive clonotypes appeared more expanded than specific ones, with about 55% of the 19 and about 65% of the 34 in the top 5%. The reactivity of ex vivo clonotypes was inferred solely by matching the nucleotide sequences of those clonotypes to CFSE-low cultures from the same donors.

Counted from cysteine to phenylalanine, this CDR3 has 13 amino acids. CDR3 DNA only is kept here, 39 bases in frame from base 1. V is pared back by 5 bases and J by 5 bases, with 11 bases lying between the germline termini. The germline V gene specifies SGHTA as CDR1 and FQGNSA as CDR2. The ex vivo total memory CD4+ samples were sequenced at deep level, which gave a detection sensitivity of one cell in 200,000. The QIAamp DNA Micro Kit was used to extract genomic DNA from cell pellets, and spectrophotometry was used to check the quantity and purity of the genomic DNA. TCR Vbeta CDR3 regions were amplified with the immunoSEQ multiplex PCR assay. The amplicons were sequenced on the Illumina HiSeq platform. The retrieved sequences were 87 nucleotides in length and included the CDR3 region. In the source study's methods: A clonotype was defined as a unique productive TCR Vbeta nucleotide sequence, quantified by productive template frequency from ImmunoSEQ Analyzer V3.0. Expanded clonotypes were defined by a threshold at the top 5th percentile of each frequency-ranked repertoire. The R package fossil was used to compute repertoire overlap as Chao-Jaccard, and the R package MASS was used to visualize the overlap by nonmetric multidimensional scaling. Drawn from immuneACCESS, this table holds only the in-frame rearrangements with V and J called that TCRdb kept. Clones are partly lost; checked studies trace under half to an unresolved V gene and leave the rest unexplained. V, J and clone size are those of that table, while D and trimming were read from the DNA. The sample has 27,000 or so clones on record, around four fifths of them singletons. The ten largest clonotypes hold over 1.5% of the sample.

Memory CD4+ T cells, defined as all CD4+ cells other than CD45RA+CCR7+CD95- naive cells, were FACS-sorted on a FACSAria III to a purity of over 98%. Healthy donor blood was obtained from blood donation centers in Switzerland. Positive selection with CD4 and CD14 magnetic microbeads was used to enrich total CD4+ T cells and monocytes. CD8+, CD14+, CD16+, CD56+, CD19+ and CD25-bright cells were excluded before sorting. To assess in vivo expansion of bacteria-reactive clonotypes, total memory CD4+ T cells from two blood donors were sequenced directly ex vivo. Ficoll-Paque Plus was used to isolate peripheral blood mononuclear cells from donor blood.

The receptor was derived from a human donor in good health. The sample consisted of memory CD4+ T cells from blood. The cell subset or site label here, explained by the study, means: total memory CD4 T cells sorted directly ex vivo, unstimulated. The V gene is TRBV7-2 and the J gene is TRBJ2-3, and TRBD2 may be the D gene, going by 6 matching bases. CDR3 protein: CASSGGDQDTQYF. The nucleotide sequence is given as TGTGCCAGCAGCGGAGGGGATCAAGATACGCAGTATTTT.